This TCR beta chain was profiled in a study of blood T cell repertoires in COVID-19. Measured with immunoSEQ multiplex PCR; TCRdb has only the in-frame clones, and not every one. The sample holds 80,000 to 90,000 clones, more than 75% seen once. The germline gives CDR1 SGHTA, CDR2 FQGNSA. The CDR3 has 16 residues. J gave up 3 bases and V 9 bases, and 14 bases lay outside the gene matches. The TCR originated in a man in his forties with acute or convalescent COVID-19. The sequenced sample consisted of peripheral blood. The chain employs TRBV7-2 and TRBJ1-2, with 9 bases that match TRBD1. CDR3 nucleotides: TGTGCCAGTGATGAGGACAGGGGCCAGAGGGACTATGGCTACACCTTC. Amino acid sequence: CASDEDRGQRDYGYTF.